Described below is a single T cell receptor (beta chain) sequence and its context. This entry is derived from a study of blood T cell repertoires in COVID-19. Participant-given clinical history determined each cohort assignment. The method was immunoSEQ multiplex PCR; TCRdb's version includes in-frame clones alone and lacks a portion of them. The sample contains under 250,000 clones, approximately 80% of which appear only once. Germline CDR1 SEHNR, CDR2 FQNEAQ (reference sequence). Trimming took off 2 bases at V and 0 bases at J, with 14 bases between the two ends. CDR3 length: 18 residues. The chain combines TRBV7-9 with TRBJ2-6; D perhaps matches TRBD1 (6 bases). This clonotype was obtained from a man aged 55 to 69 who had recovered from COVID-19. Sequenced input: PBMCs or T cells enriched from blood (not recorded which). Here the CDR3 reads CASSLLQGLSSGANVLTF. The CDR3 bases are TGTGCCAGCAGCTTACTCCAGGGGTTGAGCTCTGGGGCCAACGTCCTGACTTTC.